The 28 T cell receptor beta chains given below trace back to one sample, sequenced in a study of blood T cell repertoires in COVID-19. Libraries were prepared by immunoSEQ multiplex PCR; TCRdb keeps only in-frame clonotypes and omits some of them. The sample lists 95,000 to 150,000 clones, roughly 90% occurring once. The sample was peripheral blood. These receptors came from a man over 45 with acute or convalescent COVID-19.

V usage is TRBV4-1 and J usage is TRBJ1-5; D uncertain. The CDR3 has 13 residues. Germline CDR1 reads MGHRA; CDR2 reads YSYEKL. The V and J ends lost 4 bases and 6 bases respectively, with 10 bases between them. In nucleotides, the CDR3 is TGCGCCAGCAGCCGGGGAGGAGGTCAGCCCCAGCATTTT. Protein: CASSRGGGQPQHF.

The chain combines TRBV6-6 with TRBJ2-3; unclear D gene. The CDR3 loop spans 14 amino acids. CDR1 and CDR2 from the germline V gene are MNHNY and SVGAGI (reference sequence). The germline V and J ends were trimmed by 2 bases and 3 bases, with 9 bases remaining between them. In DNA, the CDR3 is TGTGCCAGCAGTTACGTTGCGGAAACAGATACGCAGTATTTT. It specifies CASSYVAETDTQYF.

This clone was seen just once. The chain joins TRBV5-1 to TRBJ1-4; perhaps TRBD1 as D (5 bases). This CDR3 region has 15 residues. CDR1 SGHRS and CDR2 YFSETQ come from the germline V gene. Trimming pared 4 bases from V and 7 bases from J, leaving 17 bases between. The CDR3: CASSRGTSGGEKLFF. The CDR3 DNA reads TGCGCCAGCAGCCGCGGGACTTCGGGGGGTGAAAAACTGTTTTTT.

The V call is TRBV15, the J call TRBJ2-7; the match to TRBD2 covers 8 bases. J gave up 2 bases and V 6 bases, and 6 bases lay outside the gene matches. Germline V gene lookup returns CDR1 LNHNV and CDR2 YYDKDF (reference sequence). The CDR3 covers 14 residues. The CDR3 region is CATSKAGVTYEQYF. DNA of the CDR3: TGTGCCACCAGTAAAGCGGGAGTGACCTACGAGCAGTACTTC.

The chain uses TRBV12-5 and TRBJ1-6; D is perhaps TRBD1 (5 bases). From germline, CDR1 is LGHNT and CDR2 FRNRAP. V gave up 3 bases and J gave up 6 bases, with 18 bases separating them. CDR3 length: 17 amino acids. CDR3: CASGFAALGGGNSPLHF. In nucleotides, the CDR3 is TGTGCTAGTGGTTTCGCCGCCCTCGGGGGAGGTAATTCACCCCTCCACTTT.

The CDR3 DNA is TGTGCCACCAGTGATTGGAAACTCTCAGGGGAGCTTAATTCACCCCTCCACTTT. This sequence encodes CATSDWKLSGELNSPLHF. The V gene is TRBV24-1, the J gene TRBJ1-6; a possible D gene is TRBD1 (6 bases). The length of the CDR3 is 18 residues. V gave up 2 bases and J gave up 6 bases, with 19 bases separating them. Germline V gives CDR1 KGHDR, CDR2 SFDVKD.

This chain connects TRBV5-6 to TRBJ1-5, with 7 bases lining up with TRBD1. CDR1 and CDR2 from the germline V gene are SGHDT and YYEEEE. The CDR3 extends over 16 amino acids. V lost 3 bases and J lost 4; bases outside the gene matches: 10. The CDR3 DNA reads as TGTGCCAGCAGCTCGCTTAACAGGGGAGAGAATCAGCCCCAGCATTTT. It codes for CASSSLNRGENQPQHF.

The CDR3 reads CASSIASGTQETQYF. The CDR3 DNA follows: TGTGCCAGTAGTATCGCTAGCGGGACCCAAGAGACCCAGTACTTC. V usage is TRBV19 and J usage is TRBJ2-5, with 9 bases lining up with TRBD2. The germline V gene has CDR1 LNHDA and CDR2 SQIVND (reference sequence). This CDR3 has 15 amino acids. V shed 3 bases and J 1 base; nucleotides not matched to a gene: 3.

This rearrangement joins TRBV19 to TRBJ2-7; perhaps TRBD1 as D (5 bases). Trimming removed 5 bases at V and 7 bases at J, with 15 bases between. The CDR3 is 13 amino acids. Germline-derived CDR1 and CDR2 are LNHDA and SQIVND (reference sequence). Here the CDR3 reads CASSGAATLEQYF. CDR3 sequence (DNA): TGTGCCAGTAGTGGGGCGGCGACCTTGGAGCAGTACTTC.

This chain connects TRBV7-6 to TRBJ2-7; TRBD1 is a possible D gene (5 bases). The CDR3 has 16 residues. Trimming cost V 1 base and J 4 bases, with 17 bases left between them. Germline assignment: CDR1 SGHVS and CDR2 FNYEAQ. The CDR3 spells CASSLGDWGATYEQYF. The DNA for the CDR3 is TGTGCCAGCAGCTTAGGTGACTGGGGCGCGACGTACGAGCAGTACTTC.

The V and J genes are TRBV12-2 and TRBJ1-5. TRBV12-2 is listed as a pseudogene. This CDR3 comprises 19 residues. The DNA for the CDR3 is TGTGCAAGTCGCCTTAATCTTATCCCCCCCCGGCAGGAGGGATGGCCCCAGCATTTT. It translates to CASRLNLIPPRQEGWPQHF.

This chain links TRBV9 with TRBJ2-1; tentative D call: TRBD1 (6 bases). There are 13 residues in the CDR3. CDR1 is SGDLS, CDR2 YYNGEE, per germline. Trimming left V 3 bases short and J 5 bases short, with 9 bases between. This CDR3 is CASSGDTNNEQFF. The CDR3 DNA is TGTGCCAGCAGCGGGGACACAAACAATGAGCAGTTCTTC.

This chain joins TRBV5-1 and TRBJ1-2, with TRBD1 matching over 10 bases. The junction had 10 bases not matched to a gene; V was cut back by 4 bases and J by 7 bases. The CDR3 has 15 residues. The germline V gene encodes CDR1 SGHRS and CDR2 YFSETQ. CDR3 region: CASSLLTGGGRGYTF. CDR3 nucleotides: TGCGCCAGCAGCCTCTTGACAGGGGGCGGTCGTGGCTACACCTTC.

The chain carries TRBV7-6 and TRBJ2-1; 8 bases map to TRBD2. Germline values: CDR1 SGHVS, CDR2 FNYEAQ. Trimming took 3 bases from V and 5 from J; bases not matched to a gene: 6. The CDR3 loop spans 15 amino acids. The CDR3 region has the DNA TGTGCCAGCAGCTTCCTGACCGGGAGGGACAATGAGCAGTTCTTC. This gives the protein CASSFLTGRDNEQFF.

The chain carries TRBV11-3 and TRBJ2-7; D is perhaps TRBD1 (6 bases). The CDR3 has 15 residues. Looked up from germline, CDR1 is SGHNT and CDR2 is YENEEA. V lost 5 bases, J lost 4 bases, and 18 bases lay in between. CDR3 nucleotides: TGTGCCAGCAGCATTAGGGGACAAGGGGGTTACGAGCAGTACTTC. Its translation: CASSIRGQGGYEQYF.

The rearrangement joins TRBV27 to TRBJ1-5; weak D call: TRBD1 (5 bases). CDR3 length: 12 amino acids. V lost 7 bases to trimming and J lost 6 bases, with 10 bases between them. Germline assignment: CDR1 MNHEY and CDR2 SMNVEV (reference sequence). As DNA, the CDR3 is TGTGCCAGCACCCCGGGGGTTCAGCCCCAGCATTTT. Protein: CASTPGVQPQHF.

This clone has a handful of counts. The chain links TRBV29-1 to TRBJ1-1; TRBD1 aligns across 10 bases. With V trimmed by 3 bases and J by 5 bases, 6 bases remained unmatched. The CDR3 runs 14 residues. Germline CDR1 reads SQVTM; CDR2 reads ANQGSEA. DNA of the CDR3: TGCAGCGTTGATGGGACAGGGGAGCGAACTGAAGCTTTCTTT. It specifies CSVDGTGERTEAFF.

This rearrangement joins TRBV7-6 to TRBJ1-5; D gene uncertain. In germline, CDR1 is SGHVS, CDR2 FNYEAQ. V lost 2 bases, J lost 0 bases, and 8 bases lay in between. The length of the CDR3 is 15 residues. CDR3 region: CASSLSRNSNQPQHF. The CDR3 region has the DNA TGTGCCAGCAGCTTATCGAGGAATAGCAATCAGCCCCAGCATTTT. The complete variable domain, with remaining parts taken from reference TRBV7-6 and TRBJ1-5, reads GAGVSQSPRYKVTKRGQDVALRCDPISGHVSLYWYRQALGQGPEFLTYFNYEAQQDKSGLPNDRFSAERPEGSISTLTIQRTEQRDSAMYRCASSLSRNSNQPQHFGDGTRLSIL.

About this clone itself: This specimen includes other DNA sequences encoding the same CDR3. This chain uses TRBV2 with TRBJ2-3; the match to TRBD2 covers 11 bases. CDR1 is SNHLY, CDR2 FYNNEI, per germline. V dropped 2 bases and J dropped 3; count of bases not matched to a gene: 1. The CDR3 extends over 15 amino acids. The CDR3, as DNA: TGTGCCAGCAGTGAACTAGCGGGAGGAACAGATACGCAGTATTTT. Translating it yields CASSELAGGTDTQYF.

The CDR3 here is CASSPLGGRSYEQYF. The CDR3 bases are TGTGCCAGCAGCCCCCTGGGGGGAAGATCCTACGAGCAGTACTTC. The J gene is TRBJ2-7, the V gene TRBV5-4, with a weak D call TRBD2 (6 bases). The CDR3 has 15 residues. Trimming cost V 4 bases and J 1 base, with 15 bases left between them. CDR1 is SGHNT, CDR2 YYREEE, per germline (reference sequence). Together with reference TRBV5-4 and TRBJ2-7, the CDR3 gives the full variable domain: ETGVTQSPTHLIKTRGQQVTLRCSSQSGHNTVSWYQQALGQGPQFIFQYYREEENGRGNFPPRFSGLQFPNYSSELNVNALELDDSALYLCASSPLGGRSYEQYFGPGTRLTVT.

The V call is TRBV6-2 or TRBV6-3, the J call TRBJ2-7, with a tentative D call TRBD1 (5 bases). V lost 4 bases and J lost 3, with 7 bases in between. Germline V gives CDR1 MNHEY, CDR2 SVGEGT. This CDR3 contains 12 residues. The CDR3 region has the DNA TGTGCCAGCAGTTCCCAGGGCTACGAGCAGTACTTC. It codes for CASSSQGYEQYF.

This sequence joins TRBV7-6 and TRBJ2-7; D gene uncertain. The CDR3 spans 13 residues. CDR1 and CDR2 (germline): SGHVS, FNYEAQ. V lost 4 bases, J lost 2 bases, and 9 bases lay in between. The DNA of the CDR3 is TGTGCCAGCAGCTCCACAAGCGCCTACGAGCAGTACTTC. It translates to CASSSTSAYEQYF.

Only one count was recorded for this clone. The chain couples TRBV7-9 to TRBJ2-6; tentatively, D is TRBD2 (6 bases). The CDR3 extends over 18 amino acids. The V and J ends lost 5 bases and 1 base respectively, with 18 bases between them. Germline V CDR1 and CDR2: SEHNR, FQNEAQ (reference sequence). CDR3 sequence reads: CASSKRDSRWSGANVLTF. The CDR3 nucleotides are TGTGCCAGCAGCAAGAGGGACTCCCGGTGGTCTGGGGCCAACGTCCTGACTTTC. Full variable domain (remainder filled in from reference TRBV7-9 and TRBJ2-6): DTGVSQNPRHKITKRGQNVTFRCDPISEHNRLYWYRQTLGQGPEFLTYFQNEAQLEKSRLLSDRFSAERPKGSFSTLEIQRTEQGDSAMYLCASSKRDSRWSGANVLTFGAGSRLTVL.

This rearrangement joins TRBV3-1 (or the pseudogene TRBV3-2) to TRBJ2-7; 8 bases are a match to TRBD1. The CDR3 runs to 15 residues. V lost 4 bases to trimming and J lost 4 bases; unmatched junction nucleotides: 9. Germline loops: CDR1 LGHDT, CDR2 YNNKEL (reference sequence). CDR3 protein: CASSRGRTGRYEQYF. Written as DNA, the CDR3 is TGTGCCAGCAGCCGAGGCCGGACAGGGCGGTACGAGCAGTACTTC.

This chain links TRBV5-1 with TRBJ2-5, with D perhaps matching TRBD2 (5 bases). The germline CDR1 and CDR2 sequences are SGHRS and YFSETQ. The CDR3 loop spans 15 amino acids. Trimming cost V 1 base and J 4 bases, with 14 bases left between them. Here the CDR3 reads CASSLLEGSIETQYF. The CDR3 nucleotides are TGCGCCAGCAGCTTGCTTGAGGGTAGTATAGAGACCCAGTACTTC. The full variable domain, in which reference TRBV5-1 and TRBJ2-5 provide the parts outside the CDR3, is KAGVTQTPRYLIKTRGQQVTLSCSPISGHRSVSWYQQTPGQGLQFLFEYFSETQRNKGNFPGRFSGRQFSNSRSEMNVSTLELGDSALYLCASSLLEGSIETQYFGPGTRLLVL.

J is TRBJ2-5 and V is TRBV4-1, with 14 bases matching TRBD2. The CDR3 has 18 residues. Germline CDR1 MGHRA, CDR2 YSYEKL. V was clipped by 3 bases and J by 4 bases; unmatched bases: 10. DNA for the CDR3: TGCGCCAGCAGCCATGCGCCGGGACTAGCGGGAGTGCCAGAGACCCAGTACTTC. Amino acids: CASSHAPGLAGVPETQYF.

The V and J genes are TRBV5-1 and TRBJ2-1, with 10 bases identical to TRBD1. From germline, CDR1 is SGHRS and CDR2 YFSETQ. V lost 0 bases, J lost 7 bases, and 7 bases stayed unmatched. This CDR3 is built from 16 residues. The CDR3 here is CASSLATGQGSNEQFF. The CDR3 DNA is TGCGCCAGCAGCTTGGCCACGGGACAGGGGTCTAATGAGCAGTTCTTC.

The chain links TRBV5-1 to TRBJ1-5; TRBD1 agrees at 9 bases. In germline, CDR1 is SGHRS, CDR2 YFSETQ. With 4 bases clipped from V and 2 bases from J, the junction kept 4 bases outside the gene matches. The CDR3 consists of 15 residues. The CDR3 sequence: CASSPRTGGNQPQHF. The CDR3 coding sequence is TGCGCCAGCAGCCCTAGGACAGGGGGCAATCAGCCCCAGCATTTT.